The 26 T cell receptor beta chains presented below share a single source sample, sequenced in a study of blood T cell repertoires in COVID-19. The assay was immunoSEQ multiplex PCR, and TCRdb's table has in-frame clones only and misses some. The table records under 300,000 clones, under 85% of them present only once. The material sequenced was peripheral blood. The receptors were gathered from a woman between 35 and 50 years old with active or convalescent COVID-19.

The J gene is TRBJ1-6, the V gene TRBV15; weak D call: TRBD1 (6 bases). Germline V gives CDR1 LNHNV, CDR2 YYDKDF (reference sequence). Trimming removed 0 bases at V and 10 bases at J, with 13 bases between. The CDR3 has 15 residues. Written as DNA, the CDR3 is TGTGCCACCAGCAGAGACCAGCAACAGGGATCACCCCTCCACTTT. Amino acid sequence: CATSRDQQQGSPLHF. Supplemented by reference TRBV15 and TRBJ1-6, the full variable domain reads DAMVIQNPRYQVTQFGKPVTLSCSQTLNHNVMYWYQQKSSQAPKLLFHYYDKDFNNEADTPDNFQSRRPNTSFCFLDIRSPGLGDTAMYLCATSRDQQQGSPLHFGNGTRLTVT.

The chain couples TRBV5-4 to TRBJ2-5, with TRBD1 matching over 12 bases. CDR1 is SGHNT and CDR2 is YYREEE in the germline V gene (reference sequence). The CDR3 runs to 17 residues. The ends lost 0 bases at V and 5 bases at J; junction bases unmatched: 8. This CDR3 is CASSLGGTGGASETQYF. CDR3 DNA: TGTGCCAGCAGCTTGGGGGGGACAGGGGGCGCATCGGAGACCCAGTACTTC.

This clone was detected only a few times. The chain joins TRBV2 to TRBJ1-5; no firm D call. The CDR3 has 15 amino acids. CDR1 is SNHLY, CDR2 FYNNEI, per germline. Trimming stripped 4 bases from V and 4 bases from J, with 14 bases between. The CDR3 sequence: CASSVLGSVNQPQHF. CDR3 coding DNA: TGTGCCAGCAGTGTCCTGGGGAGCGTAAATCAGCCCCAGCATTTT.

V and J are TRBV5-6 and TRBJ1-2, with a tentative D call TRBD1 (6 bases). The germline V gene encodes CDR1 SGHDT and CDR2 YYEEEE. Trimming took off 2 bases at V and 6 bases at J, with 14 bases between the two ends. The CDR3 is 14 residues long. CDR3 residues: CASSFTGMWDGYTF. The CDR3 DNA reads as TGTGCCAGCAGCTTCACAGGGATGTGGGATGGCTACACCTTC.

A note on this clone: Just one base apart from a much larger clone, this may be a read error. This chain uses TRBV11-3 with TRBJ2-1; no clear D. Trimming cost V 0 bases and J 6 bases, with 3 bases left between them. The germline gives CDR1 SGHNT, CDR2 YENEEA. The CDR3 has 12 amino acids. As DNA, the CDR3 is TGTGCCAGCAGCTTAGACAGCAATGAGCAGTTCTTC. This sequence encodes CASSLDSNEQFF. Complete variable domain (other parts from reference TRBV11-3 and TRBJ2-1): EAGVVQSPRYKIIEKKQPVAFWCNPISGHNTLYWYLQNLGQGPELLIRYENEEAVDDSQLPKDRFSAERLKGVDSTLKIQPAELGDSAVYLCASSLDSNEQFFGPGTRLTVL.

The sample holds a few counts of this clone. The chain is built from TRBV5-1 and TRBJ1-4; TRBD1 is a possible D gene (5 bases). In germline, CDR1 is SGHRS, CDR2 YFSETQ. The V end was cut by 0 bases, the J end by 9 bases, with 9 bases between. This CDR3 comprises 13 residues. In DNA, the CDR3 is TGCGCCAGCAGCTTGGAGGAGGGACAAAAACTGTTTTTT. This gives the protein CASSLEEGQKLFF. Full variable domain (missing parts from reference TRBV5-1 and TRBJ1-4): KAGVTQTPRYLIKTRGQQVTLSCSPISGHRSVSWYQQTPGQGLQFLFEYFSETQRNKGNFPGRFSGRQFSNSRSEMNVSTLELGDSALYLCASSLEEGQKLFFGSGTQLSVL.

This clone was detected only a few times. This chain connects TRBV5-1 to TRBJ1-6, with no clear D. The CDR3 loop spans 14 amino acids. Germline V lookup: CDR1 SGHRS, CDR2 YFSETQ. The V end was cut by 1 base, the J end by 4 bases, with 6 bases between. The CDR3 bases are TGCGCCAGCAGCTTGAGGGAGTATAATTCACCCCTCCACTTT. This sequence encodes CASSLREYNSPLHF.

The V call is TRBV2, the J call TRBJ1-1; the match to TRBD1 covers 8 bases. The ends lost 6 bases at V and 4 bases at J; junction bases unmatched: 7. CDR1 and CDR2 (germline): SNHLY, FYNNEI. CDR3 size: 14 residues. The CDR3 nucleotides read TGTGCCAGCAGAGACGGACAGGGTAGCACTGAAGCTTTCTTT. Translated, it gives CASRDGQGSTEAFF.

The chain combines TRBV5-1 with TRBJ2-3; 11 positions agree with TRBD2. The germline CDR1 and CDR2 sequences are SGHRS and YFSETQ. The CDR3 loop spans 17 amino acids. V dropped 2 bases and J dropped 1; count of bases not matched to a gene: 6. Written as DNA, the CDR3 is TGCGCCAGCAGCTTTCGTCCGGGACTAGCGGGCACAGATACGCAGTATTTT. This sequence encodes CASSFRPGLAGTDTQYF.

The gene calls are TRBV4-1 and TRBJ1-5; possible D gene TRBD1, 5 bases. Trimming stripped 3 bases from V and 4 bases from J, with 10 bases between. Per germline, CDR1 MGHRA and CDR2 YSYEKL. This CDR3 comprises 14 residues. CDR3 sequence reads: CASSHGTWNQPQHF. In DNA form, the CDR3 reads TGCGCCAGCAGCCACGGGACTTGGAATCAGCCCCAGCATTTT.

In DNA, the CDR3 is TGTGCCAGCAGCCAAGAGATCGGGCAGCCCCAGCATTTT. Residues: CASSQEIGQPQHF. The gene calls are TRBV3-1 (or the pseudogene TRBV3-2) and TRBJ1-5; D is unresolved. Trimming took 0 bases from V and 7 from J, leaving 7 bases between them. CDR1 is LGHDT, CDR2 YNNKEL, per germline (reference sequence). The CDR3 is made up of 13 amino acids.

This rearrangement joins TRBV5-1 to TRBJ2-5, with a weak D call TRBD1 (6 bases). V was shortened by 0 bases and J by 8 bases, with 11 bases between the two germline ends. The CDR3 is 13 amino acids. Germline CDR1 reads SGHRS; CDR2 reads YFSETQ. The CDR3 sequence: CASSLDGQITQYF. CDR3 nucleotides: TGCGCCAGCAGCTTGGATGGACAGATTACCCAGTACTTC.

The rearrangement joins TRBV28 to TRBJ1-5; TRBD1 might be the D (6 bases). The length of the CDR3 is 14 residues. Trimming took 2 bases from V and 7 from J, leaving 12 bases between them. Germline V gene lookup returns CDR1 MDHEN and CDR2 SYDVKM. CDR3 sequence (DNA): TGTGCCAGCAGTTTAGGGGGCGGACGCCAGCCCCAGCATTTT. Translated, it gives CASSLGGGRQPQHF.

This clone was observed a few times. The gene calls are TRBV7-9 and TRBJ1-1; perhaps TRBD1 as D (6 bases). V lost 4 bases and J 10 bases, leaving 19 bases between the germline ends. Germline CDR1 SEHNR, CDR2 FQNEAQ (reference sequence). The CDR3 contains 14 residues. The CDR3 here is CASSSQGTVSVAFF. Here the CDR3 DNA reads TGTGCCAGCAGCTCACAGGGTACGGTTTCCGTAGCTTTCTTT.

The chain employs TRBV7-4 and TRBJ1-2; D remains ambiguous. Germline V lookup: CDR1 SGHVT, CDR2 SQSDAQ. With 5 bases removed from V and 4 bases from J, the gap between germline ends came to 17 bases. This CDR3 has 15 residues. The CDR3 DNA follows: TGTGCCAGCAGCCCATGGGCCCTTCGATGCTATGGCTACACCTTC. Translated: CASSPWALRCYGYTF.

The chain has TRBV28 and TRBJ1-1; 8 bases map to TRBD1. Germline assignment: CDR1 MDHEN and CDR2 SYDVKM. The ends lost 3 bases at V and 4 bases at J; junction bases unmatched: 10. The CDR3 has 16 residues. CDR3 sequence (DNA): TGTGCCAGCAGTTTGGTCCAGGGGGCGGGTATCACTGAAGCTTTCTTT. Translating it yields CASSLVQGAGITEAFF.

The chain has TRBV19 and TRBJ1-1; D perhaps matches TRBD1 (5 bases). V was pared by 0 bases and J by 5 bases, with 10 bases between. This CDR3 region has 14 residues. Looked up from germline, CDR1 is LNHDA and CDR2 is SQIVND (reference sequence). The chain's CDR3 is CASSIEGGTTEAFF. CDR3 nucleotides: TGTGCCAGTAGTATAGAGGGGGGTACAACTGAAGCTTTCTTT.

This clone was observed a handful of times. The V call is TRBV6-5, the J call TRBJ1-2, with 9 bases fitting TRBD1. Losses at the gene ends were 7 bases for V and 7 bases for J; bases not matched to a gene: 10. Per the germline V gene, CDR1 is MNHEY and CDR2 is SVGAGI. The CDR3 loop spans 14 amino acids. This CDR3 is CASKQGTTGGGYTF. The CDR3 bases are TGTGCCAGCAAACAGGGAACGACAGGGGGTGGCTACACCTTC.

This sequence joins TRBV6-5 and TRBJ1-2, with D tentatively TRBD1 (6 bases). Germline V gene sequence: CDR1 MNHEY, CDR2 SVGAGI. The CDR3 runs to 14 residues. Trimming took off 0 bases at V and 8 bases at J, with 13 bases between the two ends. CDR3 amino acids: CASSYSGRGDGYTF. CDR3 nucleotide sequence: TGTGCCAGCAGTTACTCCGGCAGGGGTGACGGCTACACCTTC.

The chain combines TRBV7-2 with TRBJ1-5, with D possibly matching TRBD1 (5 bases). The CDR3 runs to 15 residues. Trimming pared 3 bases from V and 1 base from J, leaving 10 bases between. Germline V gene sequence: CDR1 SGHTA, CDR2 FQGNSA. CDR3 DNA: TGTGCCAGCAGCTTTACGGACACAAGCAATCAGCCCCAGCATTTT. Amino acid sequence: CASSFTDTSNQPQHF.

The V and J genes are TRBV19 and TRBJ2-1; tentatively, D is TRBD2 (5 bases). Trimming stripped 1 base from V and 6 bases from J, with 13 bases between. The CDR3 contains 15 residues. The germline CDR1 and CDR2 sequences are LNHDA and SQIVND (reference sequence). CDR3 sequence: CASSIGGGRRNEQFF. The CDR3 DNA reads TGTGCCAGTAGTATAGGAGGCGGGCGGCGCAATGAGCAGTTCTTC.

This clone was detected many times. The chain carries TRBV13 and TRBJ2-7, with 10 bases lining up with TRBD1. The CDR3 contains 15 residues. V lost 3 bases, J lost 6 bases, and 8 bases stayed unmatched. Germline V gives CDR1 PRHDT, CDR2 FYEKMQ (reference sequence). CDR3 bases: TGTGCCAGCAGCTTTACGGGACAGGGGTTTTCCGAGCAGTACTTC. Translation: CASSFTGQGFSEQYF. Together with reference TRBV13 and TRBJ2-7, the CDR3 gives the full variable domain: AAGVIQSPRHLIKEKRETATLKCYPIPRHDTVYWYQQGPGQDPQFLISFYEKMQSDKGSIPDRFSAQQFSDYHSELNMSSLELGDSALYFCASSFTGQGFSEQYFGPGTRLTVT.

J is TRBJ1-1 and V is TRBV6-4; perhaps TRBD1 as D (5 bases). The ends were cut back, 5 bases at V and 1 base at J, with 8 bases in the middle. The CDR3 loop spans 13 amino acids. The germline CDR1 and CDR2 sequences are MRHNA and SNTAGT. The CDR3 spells CASSSGTNTEAFF. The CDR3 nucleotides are TGTGCCAGCAGTAGCGGGACGAACACTGAAGCTTTCTTT.

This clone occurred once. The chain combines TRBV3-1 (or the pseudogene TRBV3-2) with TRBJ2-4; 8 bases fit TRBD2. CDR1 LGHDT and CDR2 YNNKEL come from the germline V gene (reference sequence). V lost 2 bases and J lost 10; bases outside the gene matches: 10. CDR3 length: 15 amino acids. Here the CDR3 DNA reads TGTGCCAGCAGCCAATCGCTGGGACTAGGAGAAATTCAGTACTTC. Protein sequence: CASSQSLGLGEIQYF.

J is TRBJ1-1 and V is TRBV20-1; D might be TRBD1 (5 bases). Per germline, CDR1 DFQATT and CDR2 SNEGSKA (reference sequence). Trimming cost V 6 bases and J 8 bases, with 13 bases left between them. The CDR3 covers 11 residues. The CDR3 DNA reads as TGCAGTGCGTCGTCCGGGGGGGAAGCTTTCTTT. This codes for CSASSGGEAFF.

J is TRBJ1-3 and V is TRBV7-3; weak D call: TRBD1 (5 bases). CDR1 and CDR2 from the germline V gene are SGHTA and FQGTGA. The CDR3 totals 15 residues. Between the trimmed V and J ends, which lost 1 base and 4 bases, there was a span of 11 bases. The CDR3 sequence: CASSLNAGMGNTIYF. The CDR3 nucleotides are TGTGCCAGCAGCTTAAACGCAGGGATGGGAAACACCATATATTTT.